The entry below gives a single TCR beta chain sequence along with its context. Its antigen is still unknown. These data come from a study of cytomegalovirus exposure and HLA in healthy donors. Study-wide results and limits: Presence/absence analyses assumed roughly uniform sequencing depth across donors, which may not hold. TCR beta chains numbering 164 were designated cytomegalovirus-associated.

PCR amplification relied on 60 Vbeta primers (plus 13 Jbeta primers). Measured with immunoSEQ multiplex PCR; TCRdb has only the in-frame clones, and not every one. The sample lists around 160,000 clones, around four fifths occurring once. Germline CDR1 SGHTA, CDR2 FQGNSA. The CDR3 sequence is 13 residues long. V lost 5 bases and J 5 bases, leaving 10 bases between the germline ends. This chain links TRBV7-2 with TRBJ1-5; no firm D call. This clonotype was obtained from a man between 18 and 29 years old in good health and CMV-seropositive. Sequencing used PBMCs. CDR3 loop: CASSTDWDQPQHF. CDR3 DNA sequence: TGTGCCAGCAGCACGGACTGGGATCAGCCCCAGCATTTT.